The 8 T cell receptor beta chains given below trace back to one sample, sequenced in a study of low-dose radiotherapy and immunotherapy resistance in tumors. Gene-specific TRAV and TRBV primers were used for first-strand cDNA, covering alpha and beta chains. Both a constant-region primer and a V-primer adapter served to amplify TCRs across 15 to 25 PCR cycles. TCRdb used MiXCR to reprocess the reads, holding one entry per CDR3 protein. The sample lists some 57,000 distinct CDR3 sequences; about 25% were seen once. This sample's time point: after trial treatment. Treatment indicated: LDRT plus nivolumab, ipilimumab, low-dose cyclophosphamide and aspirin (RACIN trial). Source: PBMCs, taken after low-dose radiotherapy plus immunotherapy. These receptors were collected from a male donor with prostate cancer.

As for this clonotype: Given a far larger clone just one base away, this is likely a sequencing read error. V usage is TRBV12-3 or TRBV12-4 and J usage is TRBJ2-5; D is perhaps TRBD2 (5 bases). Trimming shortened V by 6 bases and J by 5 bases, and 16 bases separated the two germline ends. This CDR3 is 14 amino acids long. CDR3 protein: CASSQARGRETQYF. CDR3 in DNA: TGTGCCAGCAGCCAAGCCAGAGGGCGGGAGACCCAGTACTTC.

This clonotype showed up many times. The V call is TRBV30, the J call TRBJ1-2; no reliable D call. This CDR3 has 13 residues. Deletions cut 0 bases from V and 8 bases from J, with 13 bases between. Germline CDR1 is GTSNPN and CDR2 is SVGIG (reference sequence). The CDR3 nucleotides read TGTGCCTGGAGTGTATCTAGTGGATGGGGCTACACCTTC. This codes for CAWSVSSGWGYTF.

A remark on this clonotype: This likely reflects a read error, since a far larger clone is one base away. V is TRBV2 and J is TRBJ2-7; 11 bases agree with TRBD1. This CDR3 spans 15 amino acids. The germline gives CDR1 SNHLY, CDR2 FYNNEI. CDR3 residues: CVSSSRTGGLYEQYF. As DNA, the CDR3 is TGTGTCAGCAGCTCGAGGACAGGGGGCCTCTACGAGCAGTACTTC.

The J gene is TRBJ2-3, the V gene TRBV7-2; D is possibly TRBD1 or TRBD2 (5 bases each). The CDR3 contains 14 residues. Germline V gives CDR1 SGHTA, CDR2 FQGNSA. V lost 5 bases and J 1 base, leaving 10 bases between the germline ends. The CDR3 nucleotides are TGTGCCAGCAGCCTGGGACCCCGCACAGATACGCAGTATTTT. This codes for CASSLGPRTDTQYF.

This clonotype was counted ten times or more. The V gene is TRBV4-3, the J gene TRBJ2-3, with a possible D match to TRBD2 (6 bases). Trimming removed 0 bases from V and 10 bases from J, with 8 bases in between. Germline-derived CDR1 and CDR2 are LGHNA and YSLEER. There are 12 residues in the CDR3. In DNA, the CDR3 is TGCGCCAGCAGCCAAGAGGGGGGTGCGCAGTATTTT. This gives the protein CASSQEGGAQYF.

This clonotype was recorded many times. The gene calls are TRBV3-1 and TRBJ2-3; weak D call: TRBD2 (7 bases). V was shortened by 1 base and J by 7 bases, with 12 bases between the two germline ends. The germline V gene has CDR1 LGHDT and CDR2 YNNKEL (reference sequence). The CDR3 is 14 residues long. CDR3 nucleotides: TGTGCCAGCAGCCAAGCGGGGGGCCTTTATACGCAGTATTTT. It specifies CASSQAGGLYTQYF.

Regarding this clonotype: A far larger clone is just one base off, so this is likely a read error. The CDR3 here is CASSEAWTGSREQFF. The CDR3 bases are TGTGCCAGCAGTGAAGCCTGGACAGGGAGCCGCGAGCAGTTCTTC. J is TRBJ2-1 and V is TRBV10-3; the match to TRBD1 covers 8 bases. CDR1 is ENHRY and CDR2 is SYGVKD in the germline V gene. This CDR3 contains 15 residues.

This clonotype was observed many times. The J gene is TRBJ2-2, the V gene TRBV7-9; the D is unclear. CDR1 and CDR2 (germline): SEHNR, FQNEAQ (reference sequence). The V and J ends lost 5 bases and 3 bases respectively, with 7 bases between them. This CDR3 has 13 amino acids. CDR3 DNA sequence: TGTGCCAGCAGCCCCTATGACACCGGGGAGCTGTTTTTT. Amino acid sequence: CASSPYDTGELFF.